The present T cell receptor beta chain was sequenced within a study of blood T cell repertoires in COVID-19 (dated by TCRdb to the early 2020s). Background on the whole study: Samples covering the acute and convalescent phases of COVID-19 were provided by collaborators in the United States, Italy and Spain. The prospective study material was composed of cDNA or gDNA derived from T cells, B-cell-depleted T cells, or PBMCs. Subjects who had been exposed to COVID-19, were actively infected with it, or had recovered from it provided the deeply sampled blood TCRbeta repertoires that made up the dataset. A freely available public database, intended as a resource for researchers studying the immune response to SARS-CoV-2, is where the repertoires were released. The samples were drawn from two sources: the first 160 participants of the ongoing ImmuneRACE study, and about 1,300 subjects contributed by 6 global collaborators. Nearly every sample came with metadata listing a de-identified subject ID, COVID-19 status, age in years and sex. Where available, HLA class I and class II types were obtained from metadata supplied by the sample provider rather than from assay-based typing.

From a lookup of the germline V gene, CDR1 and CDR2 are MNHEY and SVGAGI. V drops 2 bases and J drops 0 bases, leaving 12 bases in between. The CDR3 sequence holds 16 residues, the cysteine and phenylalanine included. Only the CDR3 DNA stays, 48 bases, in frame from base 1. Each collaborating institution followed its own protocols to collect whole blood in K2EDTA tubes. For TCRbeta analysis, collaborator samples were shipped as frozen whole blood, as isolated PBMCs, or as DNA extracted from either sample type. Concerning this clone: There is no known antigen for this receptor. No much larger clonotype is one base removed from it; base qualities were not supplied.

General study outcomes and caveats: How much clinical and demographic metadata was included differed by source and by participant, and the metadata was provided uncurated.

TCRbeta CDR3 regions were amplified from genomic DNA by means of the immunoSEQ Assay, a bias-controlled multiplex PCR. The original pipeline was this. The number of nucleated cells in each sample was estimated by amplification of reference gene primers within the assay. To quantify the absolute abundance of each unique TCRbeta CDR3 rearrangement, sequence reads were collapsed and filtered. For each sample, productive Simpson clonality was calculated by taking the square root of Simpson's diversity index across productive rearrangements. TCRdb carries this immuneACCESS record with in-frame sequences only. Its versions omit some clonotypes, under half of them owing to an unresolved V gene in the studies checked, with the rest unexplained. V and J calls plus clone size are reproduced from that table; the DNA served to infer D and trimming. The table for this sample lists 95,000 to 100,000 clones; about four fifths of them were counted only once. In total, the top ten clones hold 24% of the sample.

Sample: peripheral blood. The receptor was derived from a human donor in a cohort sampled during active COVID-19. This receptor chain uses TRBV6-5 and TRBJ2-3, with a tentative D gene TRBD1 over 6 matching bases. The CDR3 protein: CASSYGQGMSTDTQYF. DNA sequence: TGTGCCAGCAGTTACGGGCAGGGGATGAGCACAGATACGCAGTATTTT.